Reported below is one TCR beta chain. Its antigen is currently not known. Per-base qualities were not stored, and no clone one base away is much larger. The CDR3 regions of human TCRbeta chains were analyzed by immunosequencing. Processing in the source paper ran as follows. TCRs in the repertoires were matched against a reference library of SARS-CoV-2-specific TCRs that had been generated with the MIRA antigen-specificity platform. Breadth was defined as the fraction of unique TCRs that were SARS-CoV-2-associated. Depth was defined as the fraction of total T cells that were SARS-CoV-2-associated. Using the MIRA data, every spike-specific TCR was mapped to the spike region that the TCR reacted to and assigned to either a CD4 or a CD8 class. Log10-transformed breadth and depth values were compared by one-way ANOVA with Sidak's multiple comparisons tests. TCRdb provides this immuneACCESS table in a form limited to in-frame rearrangements. Some clones are lacking; in checked studies, under half of them reflect an unresolved V gene, and why the rest are absent is not known. That table gives V, J and clone size, and the DNA gave D and trimming. The sample contains 100,000 to 150,000 clones, approximately 90% of them found a single time. 1.1% of the sample is taken by the ten largest.

This sample was taken from a study of T cell responses to AZD1222 COVID-19 vaccine (dated by TCRdb to about 2021). As for the study more broadly: AZD1222 recipients given second doses at about 4 weeks or at about 12 weeks were pooled, since spike-specific TCR depth and breadth were not found to differ between the two schedules. A total of 230 to 250 trial participants underwent TCR sequencing, of whom around 200 received two doses of AZD1222 and some 26 received two doses of the MenACWY control vaccine. Enrollment into the trials was organized by age into subgroups of 18-55, 56-69 and 70-plus years, and those subgroups contained approximately 160, 26 and 62 TCR-sequenced participants, respectively.

Study-level results and caveats: In the small 56-69-year group, the increase in depth fell short of significance, most likely because of low power. Epitopes outside the regions mutated in the B.1.351 and B.1.1.7 variants were reportedly recognized by nearly half of the unique spike-specific TCRs. The whole spike protein was spanned by vaccine-associated CD4 TCRs, and dominant responses were seen in regions 160-218 and 743-854. Most participants were white British and females outnumbered males, and the authors suggested that clonal diversity may have been underestimated. Spike-specific TCR breadth and depth rose significantly after two AZD1222 doses compared with day 0 and with MenACWY recipients. Conclusions about previously exposed vaccinees were limited because only six AZD1222 recipients were SARS-CoV-2 seropositive at baseline. Because no samples from the day 14 peak response were available, repertoires could be characterized only after the peak T cell response.

Spanning cysteine to phenylalanine, the CDR3 consists of 11 amino acids. CDR3 DNA is the only sequence kept; it has 33 bases, read in frame from the first base. Reading the germline V gene gives CDR1 SQVTM and CDR2 ANQGSEA. The V end loses 6 bases and the J end loses 2 bases, and a stretch of 4 bases separates them. In the paper's terms, the time point label means: baseline before first vaccination. The vaccinee samples were drawn from two UK trials, COV001 and COV002, one of which was a single-blind randomized controlled phase 2/3 trial testing AZD1222 (ChAdOx1 nCoV-19) in healthy adults. Trial participant PBMC samples were collected at day 0 and day 28 after the second dose for TCRbeta chain sequencing.

This receptor chain uses TRBV29-1 and TRBJ2-2; the D gene lacks a confident call. The source of this sequence is an adult in good health. Material: peripheral blood, obtained on day 0 of AZD1222 vaccination. The DNA reads as follows: TGCAGCGTAGTAAACACCGGGGAGCTGTTTTTT. Translated, it reads CSVVNTGELFF.